This T cell receptor beta chain was identified during a study of T cells in Graves' hyperthyroidism and ophthalmopathy. The V and J ends lost 7 bases and 5 bases respectively, with 17 bases between them. Germline V gene data show CDR1 as MNHEY and CDR2 as SMNVEV (reference sequence). The CDR3 spans 14 residues. Graves' hyperthyroidism qualified as stable when ophthalmopathy did not progress within 18 months. The authors took PBMCs from 10 ml fresh peripheral blood. This clonotype came up many times. The antigen is not known. From RNA transcripts, TCR beta CDR3 regions were amplified. The study used the HTBI primer set for a first-round RT-PCR of the TCR CDR3. MiXCR, run by TCRdb on the multiplex PCR reads, gives a single entry per CDR3 protein. The table includes more than 500,000 distinct CDR3 sequences, 15% to 20% detected once. Study-wide results and limits: Prediction of ophthalmopathy progression came a median approximately 6.6 months pre-onset. A model built on 13 V-J features separated ophthalmopathy from stable hyperthyroidism.

This chain connects TRBV27 to TRBJ2-5; tentative D call: TRBD2 (7 bases). The TCR sequence derives from a woman in her twenties or thirties with Graves' hyperthyroidism. Material: blood. This CDR3 reads CASTTLGGAETQYF. The CDR3, as DNA: TGTGCCAGCACCACGTTGGGGGGGGCGGAGACCCAGTACTTC.